Listed below are T cell receptor beta chains from one sample, sequenced in a study of CD8+ T cells in alopecia areata. Assay used: immunoSEQ multiplex PCR; TCRdb lists only in-frame clones, some missing. This sample has approximately 65,000 clones, with around 46% found just once. Sequencing was performed on CD8+ T cells sorted from blood, taken at roughly week 36, from a patient treated with tofacitinib. All receptors come from a human donor with alopecia areata. Each CDR3 is given with its conserved first and last residue. The order of the fields is D gene, J gene, V gene, clone size, CDR3 DNA, CDR3 protein. A D gene is named only where the DNA matches it firmly. Clone size is not always given. Where it is, it says once, few, many or a class for expanded clones.

D gene: -
J gene: TRBJ2-3
V gene: TRBV25-1
clone size: -
CDR3 DNA: TGTGCCAGCACACAAAAAGTGGGGTGGCCAGATACGCAGTATTTT
CDR3 protein: CASTQKVGWPDTQYF

D gene: -
J gene: TRBJ1-2
V gene: TRBV30
clone size: -
CDR3 DNA: TGTGCCTGTGGAGGGGCGGGTGGCTACACCTTC
CDR3 protein: CACGGAGGYTF

D gene: -
J gene: TRBJ2-1
V gene: TRBV7-9
clone size: -
CDR3 DNA: TGTGCCAGCAGCTTAGGAGGTGGAAATGAGCAGTTCTTC
CDR3 protein: CASSLGGGNEQFF

D gene: TRBD1
J gene: TRBJ2-1
V gene: TRBV6-4
clone size: few
CDR3 DNA: TGTGCCAGCAGTGACGGGACAGTCGATGAGCAGTTCTTC
CDR3 protein: CASSDGTVDEQFF

D gene: TRBD2
J gene: TRBJ2-1
V gene: TRBV15
clone size: -
CDR3 DNA: TGTGCCACCAGCAGGGGTTTCCCAGCTAGCGGGAGTGGGAATGAGCAGTTCTTC
CDR3 protein: CATSRGFPASGSGNEQFF

D gene: -
J gene: TRBJ2-7
V gene: TRBV15
clone size: -
CDR3 DNA: TGTGCCACCAGTCCAACTGGCCGCGAGCAGTACTTC
CDR3 protein: CATSPTGREQYF

D gene: -
J gene: TRBJ2-7
V gene: TRBV4-1
clone size: few
CDR3 DNA: TGCGCCAGCAGCCCGGATAGGGGATACGAGCAGTACTTC
CDR3 protein: CASSPDRGYEQYF

D gene: TRBD2
J gene: TRBJ2-2
V gene: TRBV7-8
clone size: -
CDR3 DNA: TGTGCCAGCAGCTTATTACAGCGGGAGCGGTACACCGGGGAGCTGTTTTTT
CDR3 protein: CASSLLQRERYTGELFF

D gene: TRBD1
J gene: TRBJ1-1
V gene: TRBV29-1
clone size: few
CDR3 DNA: TGCAGCGTTGACTGGACAGGGGTGAACACTGAAGCTTTCTTT
CDR3 protein: CSVDWTGVNTEAFF

D gene: -
J gene: TRBJ1-1
V gene: TRBV29-1
clone size: -
CDR3 DNA: TGCAGCGTTGAAGATCAGTACGGCGCTTTCTTT
CDR3 protein: CSVEDQYGAFF

D gene: -
J gene: TRBJ2-7
V gene: TRBV7-6
clone size: -
CDR3 DNA: TGTGCCAGCAGCCCGGGTTATGGGTTGCGCTACTACGAGCAGTACTTC
CDR3 protein: CASSPGYGLRYYEQYF

D gene: -
J gene: TRBJ2-1
V gene: TRBV18
clone size: -
CDR3 DNA: TGTGCCAGCTCCCGGGGCCCGGGACCCAATGAGCAGTTCTTC
CDR3 protein: CASSRGPGPNEQFF

D gene: -
J gene: TRBJ1-2
V gene: TRBV29-1
clone size: few
CDR3 DNA: TGCACCACTGATATGGGGGACTATGGCTACACCTTC
CDR3 protein: CTTDMGDYGYTF

D gene: -
J gene: TRBJ2-2
V gene: TRBV4-2
clone size: few
CDR3 DNA: TGTGCCAGCAGCGTAAGAGTGGGTACCGGGGAGCTGTTTTTT
CDR3 protein: CASSVRVGTGELFF

D gene: TRBD2
J gene: TRBJ2-7
V gene: TRBV9
clone size: medium-sized
CDR3 DNA: TGTGCCAGCAGCGTAGGACTAGCGGTAACCTACGAGCAGTACTTC
CDR3 protein: CASSVGLAVTYEQYF

D gene: -
J gene: TRBJ2-3
V gene: TRBV29-1
clone size: -
CDR3 DNA: TGCAGCGTTGTTAGGGGGAGGGCAGCTGATACGCAGTATTTT
CDR3 protein: CSVVRGRAADTQYF

D gene: -
J gene: TRBJ1-2
V gene: TRBV4-1
clone size: -
CDR3 DNA: TGCGCCAGCAGCTCATTTAGGGGGGCCGTGTCCGGGATTGGCTACACCTTC
CDR3 protein: CASSSFRGAVSGIGYTF

D gene: -
J gene: TRBJ1-2
V gene: TRBV18
clone size: -
CDR3 DNA: TGTGCCAGCTCACCATATCTGGACGGCCGCGAAGGTGGCTACACCTTC
CDR3 protein: CASSPYLDGREGGYTF

D gene: -
J gene: TRBJ2-5
V gene: TRBV11-2
clone size: few
CDR3 DNA: TGTGCCAGCAGCTTAAACAGCCAAGAGACCCAGTACTTC
CDR3 protein: CASSLNSQETQYF

D gene: TRBD2
J gene: TRBJ2-7
V gene: TRBV7-9
clone size: -
CDR3 DNA: TGTGCCAGCAGCTCTACTAGCGGGCGCGAGCAGTACTTC
CDR3 protein: CASSSTSGREQYF

D gene: -
J gene: TRBJ2-1
V gene: TRBV7-3
clone size: -
CDR3 DNA: TGTGCCAGCAGTGGAGTAAATGAGCAGTTCTTC
CDR3 protein: CASSGVNEQFF

D gene: -
J gene: TRBJ2-7
V gene: TRBV6-4
clone size: -
CDR3 DNA: TGTGCCAGCAGTGACTCGACAGGAAAGAGCTCCTACGAGCAGTACTTC
CDR3 protein: CASSDSTGKSSYEQYF